Sequencing of this T cell receptor (beta chain) was carried out in a study of T cells in Graves' hyperthyroidism and ophthalmopathy. The investigators amplified TCR beta CDR3 regions from RNA transcripts. When the TCR CDR3 underwent first-round RT-PCR, the HTBI primer set was used. TCRdb independently ran MiXCR on the multiplex PCR reads; one entry per CDR3 protein. The sample lists over 700,000 distinct CDR3 sequences; roughly a sixth were seen once. This CDR3 contains 14 residues. From germline, CDR1 is GTSNPN and CDR2 SVGIG (reference sequence). V was cut by 2 bases and J by 4 bases, with 15 bases left in between. Patients were aged 18 to 65, had disease duration under 2 months, and had newly diagnosed hyperthyroidism. Drawn at first hyperthyroidism diagnosis, the blood sample preceded any ophthalmopathy symptoms.

The sequenced sample was blood. The J gene is TRBJ2-7, the V gene TRBV30; D tentatively fits TRBD1 or TRBD2 (6 bases each). The sequence derives from a woman in her forties or fifties with Graves' hyperthyroidism that later progressed to Graves' ophthalmopathy. The CDR3 DNA reads as TGTGCCTGGAGTCCTAGGGGGGCCACTTACGAGCAGTACTTC. Translation: CAWSPRGATYEQYF.